Presented here are 5 T cell receptor beta chains from one specimen sequenced in a study of neurological immune-mediated disorders. TCRdb recomputed calls from the 5' RACE reads with MiXCR, one row per CDR3 protein. The sample shows 30,000 or so distinct CDR3 sequences, more than 14% of them seen only once. Sequencing used PBMCs. These receptors originate from a man aged 70-80 years in good health.

In this sample, this clonotype turned up many times. This chain links TRBV5-1 with TRBJ2-7, with D possibly matching TRBD1 (6 bases). The CDR3 loop spans 15 amino acids. V lost 4 bases and J 6 bases, leaving 20 bases between the germline ends. Germline V lookup: CDR1 SGHRS, CDR2 YFSETQ. This CDR3 is CASSALGQANTEQYF. The CDR3 nucleotides are TGCGCCAGCAGCGCCCTGGGACAAGCCAATACCGAGCAGTACTTC.

This clonotype was recorded at least ten times. The chain has TRBV5-1 and TRBJ1-3; D is perhaps TRBD1 (6 bases). With 0 bases removed from V and 4 bases from J, the gap between germline ends came to 8 bases. This CDR3 comprises 14 residues. CDR1 SGHRS and CDR2 YFSETQ come from the germline V gene. This chain's CDR3 is CASSLATGGNTIYF. CDR3 bases: TGCGCCAGCAGCTTGGCTACAGGGGGAAACACCATATATTTT.

Many counts were recorded for this clonotype. J is TRBJ2-7 and V is TRBV10-3, with D possibly being TRBD1 or TRBD2 (5 bases each). The CDR3 extends over 15 amino acids. Trimming removed 2 bases from V and 0 bases from J, with 11 bases in between. Germline values: CDR1 ENHRY, CDR2 SYGVKD. CDR3 residues: CAISEIKGPSYEQYF. CDR3 sequence (DNA): TGTGCCATCAGTGAGATTAAGGGACCCTCCTACGAGCAGTACTTC.

In its sample, this clonotype was seen many times. The chain joins TRBV7-2 to TRBJ1-2; the match to TRBD1 covers 8 bases. Trimming removed 0 bases from V and 5 bases from J; junction bases left unmatched: 5. Germline loops: CDR1 SGHTA, CDR2 FQGNSA. CDR3 length: 15 residues. The CDR3 loop reads CASSLAGRGQYGYTF. The CDR3 bases are TGTGCCAGCAGCTTAGCTGGCAGGGGGCAATATGGCTACACCTTC.

This clonotype showed up many times. The CDR3 DNA follows: TGTGCCAGCAGCTTAAGGGAGGAGGGTCAGGAGACCCAGTACTTC. It specifies CASSLREEGQETQYF. V gene TRBV7-2 combines with J gene TRBJ2-5; tentative D call: TRBD2 (6 bases). CDR3 size: 15 residues. Germline CDR1 is SGHTA and CDR2 is FQGNSA. Trimming left V 2 bases short and J 5 bases short, with 15 bases between.